This entry is about one T cell receptor beta chain. Its antigen is still unknown. Base qualities are missing; no much larger clone stands one base away. The record originates from a study of cytomegalovirus exposure and HLA in healthy donors (dated by TCRdb to the late 2010s). Study-wide context: In an earlier analysis of fewer than 750 of the donors, 276 Gb of sequence data and 100 million or so unique TCR beta sequences from about 179 million T cells were reported. An early release covering more than 500 HLA-typed donors comprised approximately 290 gigabases of sequencing data and roughly 85 million unique TCR sequences. Among the roughly 400 genotyped donors, 81% belonged to the genetic ancestry cluster associated with self-reported Caucasian donors. The study aimed to test whether cataloging public T cell receptors could reveal signatures of past pathogen exposure. The T cell repertoires of under 700 subjects were profiled by immunosequencing and related to cytomegalovirus serostatus. In addition to the first cohort of roughly 670 subjects, a separate validation cohort of over 90 different subjects was used. To predict cytomegalovirus infection status, the study brought together high-throughput TCR immunosequencing, statistical association of individual TCRs with disease status, and machine learning. A later analysis re-examined previously published TCR beta repertoires from about 700 donors and added high-resolution HLA genotyping to investigate patterns of TCR occurrence. Rather than using new phenotypic data, the later analysis identified candidate immune exposures from TCR beta sequences and from how often those sequences occurred across donors. In an earlier analysis of 500 to 650 of the donors, high-throughput TCR beta sequencing was used to judge whether each TCR beta V gene segment behaved as functional or pseudogenic. Donor age, sex, ethnicity and CMV serostatus were compiled together with the repertoire data. A later genetic analysis used genome-wide SNP genotypes for about 60% of the 666 donors, treating that subset as a discovery cohort. Every repertoire in the discovery cohort had been generated on one and the same sequencing platform. Class I and class II HLA loci were covered by the typing at four-digit resolution. The number of typed donors differed by locus: 629-630 for A, B, C, DRB1 and DQB1; approximately 540 for DQA1; about 600 for DPA1; and about 450 for DPB1. Because of strong linkage in the cohort, five DR-DQ haplotypes were treated as single units for association and clustering. Across about 380 genotyped donors of the cohort, an average of about 250,000 unique TCR beta nucleotide sequences per donor were sequenced, and roughly 18% of those sequences were non-productive. Broad study findings and their caveats: This cohort had only TCR beta chains sequenced, and the lack of alpha or paired-chain data limited which features could be detected. In both the original and validation cohorts, the classifier was reported to diagnose cytomegalovirus status with high specificity and sensitivity. When HLA alleles, especially DR and DQ, strongly co-occurred, TCR associations were difficult to assign to individual alleles. Broadly in line with IMGT annotations, most TCR beta V segments showed up in productive rearrangements about 87% or about 30% of the time in an earlier analysis of 450 to 600 of the donors. Because HLA typing was unavailable for some donors at each locus, only the typed subset was used in association tests. A total of roughly 160 TCR beta chains were listed by the study as associated with cytomegalovirus. According to a later analysis, TCR association rates differed among HLA loci, with DRB1 alleles showing the most associated TCRs and HLA-C alleles showing the fewest. In a later analysis, several top co-occurrence clusters were reported to appear linked to parvovirus B19, influenza, CMV and Epstein-Barr virus. A further reported finding was that TCR beta sequences accurately predicted the HLA-A and HLA-B alleles for most subjects in the first cohort. Some IMGT-functional V segments, including TRBV6-2 and TRBV6-3, could not be told apart with the 87-base-pair reads, so those segments were excluded. Because counts were too low, roughly 16 rarely observed V segments, including chromosome 9 orphons, were excluded from the earlier analysis of some 540 of the donors. In a later genetic analysis, fewer N-insertions in productive TCRs were reported among donors in an Asian-associated ancestry cluster than the roughly 700-donor mean. Correlated functional status among segregating V segments might be attributable to linkage disequilibrium, but an unknown experimental factor could not be ruled out. The authors suggested that the approach could potentially be extended to other disease states and immunological phenotypes. Most CMV-associated TCR beta chains appeared to be HLA-restricted in a later analysis, and the HLA associations seemed to be driven largely by CMV exposure. CMV serostatus was the only immune exposure information available for the cohort. V-gene and J-gene trimming of TCR beta chains was associated with a missense DCLRE1C variant in a later genetic analysis, and the association was replicated in an independent cohort. In a later analysis, HLA-associated TCR beta chains showed more clonal expansion and lower generation probabilities than non-associated chains that were equally common. A few of the identified cytomegalovirus-associated TCR beta chains were confirmed in vitro to be specific for cytomegalovirus antigens. A later analysis associated around 16,000 TCR beta sequences with specific HLA alleles at a false discovery rate of 0.05. Most TCR sequences were seen in very few donors, while some public TCRs were found in many individuals. The presence/absence analyses assumed that sequencing depth was roughly uniform across donors, and that assumption may not be true. A cluster of highly shared sequence variants was judged likely to represent a technical artifact of the sequencing pipeline.

Based on the germline V gene, the CDR1 and CDR2 sequences are MNHEY and SVGAGI. Including the terminal cysteine and phenylalanine, the CDR3 comprises 13 residues. Only the CDR3 DNA stays, 39 bases, in frame from base 1. Relative to germline, V is 6 bases shorter and J is 4 bases shorter, with 10 bases between their ends. Receptors were amplified or captured by the immunoSEQ multiplex PCR assay. A mixture of 60 forward primers for TCR Vbeta segments and 13 reverse primers for TCR Jbeta segments was used in the multiplex PCR. Amplification of the CDR3 region of rearranged TCR beta genes was performed with a multiplex PCR assay on genomic DNA. On the Illumina HiSeq System, the amplified TCR beta libraries were sequenced as 87-base-pair reads. In the source study's methods: A later analysis tallied 80 million to 95 million unique TCR beta chains across the 550 to 850 repertoires, and 10 million to 11 million of those chains were shared by two or more donors. A nearest-neighbor algorithm error-corrected the raw reads and collapsed the reads into unique sequences, merging closely related sequences to remove PCR and sequencing errors. CDR3 sequences were aligned to IMGT reference sequences to assign V, D and J gene segments. Each retained sequence needed at least a six-nucleotide match to both a V gene segment and a J gene segment. Rearrangements were classified as productive when the CDR3 lacked stop codons and remained in frame with V and J, and all other rearrangements were classified as non-productive. CDR3 was defined by IMGT convention, running from the second conserved V-encoded cysteine to the conserved J-encoded phenylalanine. Sequences without an unambiguous match to a single V gene segment were excluded from the earlier analysis of 450 to 650 of the donors. An earlier analysis of 500 to 600 of the donors classified V segments as functional when productive rearrangements were above 56.7% and as segregating when the standard deviation between donors was above 5%. To diagnose cytomegalovirus status from the catalog of TCR beta chain sequences, a statistical classification framework was built. In a later analysis, TCR nucleotide sequences were compared against IMGT/GENE-DB human TR gene sequences so that V and J genes could be assigned. The TCRdist pipeline was used in a later analysis to assign CDR3 sequences and most-parsimonious VDJ recombination scenarios. In a later analysis, each TCR beta chain was defined by its CDR3 amino acid sequence together with its V-gene family, and reads lacking a unique V-gene family were excluded. In a later analysis, 450 to 600 highly shared, low-generation-probability nucleotide sequences were removed to address suspected cross-contamination and a sequencing artifact. In a later analysis, a clonal expansion index was calculated for each public chain from normalized within-repertoire ranks of inferred template counts. Generation probabilities in a later analysis came from a VDJ recombination model fitted to out-of-frame rearrangements, and those results were checked against IGoR. Hypergeometric tests were used in a later analysis to score TCR-TCR, TCR-HLA and TCR-CMV co-occurrence, with a repertoire-size bias correction applied to the TCR pairs. To estimate false discovery rates, a later analysis permuted the HLA or CMV assignments 20 times. In a later analysis, co-occurring TCRs were grouped with DBSCAN, and TCRdist sequence similarity was added when clustering was performed within HLA-allele-positive subsets. Repertoires with fewer than 30,000 or more than 120,000 public chains, plus five repertoires with anomalous nucleotide sharing, were excluded from co-occurrence clustering. TCRdb provides this immuneACCESS table in a form limited to in-frame rearrangements. Some clones are lacking; in checked studies, under half of them reflect an unresolved V gene, and why the rest are absent is not known. The D gene and trimming were derived from the DNA, and the V and J assignments and clone size from that table. Counted in this sample were about 82,000 clones; approximately 64% of them appeared once. The ten largest clones represent 20% to 25% of the sample.

The cohort consisted of 600 to 700 healthy bone marrow donors. All cohort members were sampled while nominally healthy, although unrecorded immune exposures were likely present. The donor tested CMV seropositive and was one of the 289 seropositive cohort members. Every donor gave a peripheral blood sample, and the peripheral blood mononuclear cells from that sample were used for TCR beta sequencing. The Qiagen DNeasy Blood Extraction Kit was used to extract genomic DNA from the blood cell samples. The sample was PBMCs. The TCR sequence derives from a woman aged 50 to 60 in good health and CMV-seropositive. The rearrangement combines TRBV6-5 with TRBJ1-5, with an unclear D gene assignment. In nucleotide form, the sequence is TGTGCCAGCAGGCAACACAGAAATCAGCCCCAGCATTTT. It translates to CASRQHRNQPQHF.